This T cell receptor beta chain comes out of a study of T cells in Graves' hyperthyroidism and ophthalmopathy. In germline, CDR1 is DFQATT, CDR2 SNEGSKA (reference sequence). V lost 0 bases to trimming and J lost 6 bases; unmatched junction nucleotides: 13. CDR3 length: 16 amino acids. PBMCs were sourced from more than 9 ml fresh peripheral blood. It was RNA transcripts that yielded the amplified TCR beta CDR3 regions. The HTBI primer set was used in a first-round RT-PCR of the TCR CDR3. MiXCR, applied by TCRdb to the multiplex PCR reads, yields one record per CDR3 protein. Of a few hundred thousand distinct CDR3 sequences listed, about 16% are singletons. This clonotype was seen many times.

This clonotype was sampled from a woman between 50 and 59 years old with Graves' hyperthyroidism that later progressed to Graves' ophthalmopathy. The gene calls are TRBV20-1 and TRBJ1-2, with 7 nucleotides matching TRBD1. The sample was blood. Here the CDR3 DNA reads TGCAGTGCTAGAGATCTCGTGGGACAGCGGATAAATGGCTACACCTTC. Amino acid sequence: CSARDLVGQRINGYTF.